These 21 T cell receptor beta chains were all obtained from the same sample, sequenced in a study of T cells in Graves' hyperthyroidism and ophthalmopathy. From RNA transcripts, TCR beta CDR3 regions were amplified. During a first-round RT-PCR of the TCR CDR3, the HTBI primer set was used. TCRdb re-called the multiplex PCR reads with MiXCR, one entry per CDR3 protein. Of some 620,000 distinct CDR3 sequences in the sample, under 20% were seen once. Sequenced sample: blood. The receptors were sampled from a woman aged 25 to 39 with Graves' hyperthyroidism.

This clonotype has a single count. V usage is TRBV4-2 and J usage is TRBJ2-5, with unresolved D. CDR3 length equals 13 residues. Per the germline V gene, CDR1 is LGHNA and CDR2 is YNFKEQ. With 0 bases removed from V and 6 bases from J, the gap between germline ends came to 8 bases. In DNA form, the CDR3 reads TGTGCCAGCAGCCAAGAGGATGGCCAGACCCAGTACTTC. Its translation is CASSQEDGQTQYF.

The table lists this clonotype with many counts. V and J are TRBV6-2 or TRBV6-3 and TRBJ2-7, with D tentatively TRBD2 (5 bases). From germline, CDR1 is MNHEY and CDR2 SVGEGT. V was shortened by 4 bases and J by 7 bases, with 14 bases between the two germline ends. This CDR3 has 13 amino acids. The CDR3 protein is CASSFRYSGEQYF. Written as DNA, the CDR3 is TGTGCCAGCAGTTTCCGTTATTCGGGGGAGCAGTACTTC.

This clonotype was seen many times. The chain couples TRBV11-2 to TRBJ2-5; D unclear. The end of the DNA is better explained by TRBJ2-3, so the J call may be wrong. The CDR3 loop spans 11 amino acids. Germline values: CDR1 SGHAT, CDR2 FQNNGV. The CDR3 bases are TGTGCCAGCAGCTCCCCTGGTACGCAGTATTTT. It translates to CASSSPGTQYF.

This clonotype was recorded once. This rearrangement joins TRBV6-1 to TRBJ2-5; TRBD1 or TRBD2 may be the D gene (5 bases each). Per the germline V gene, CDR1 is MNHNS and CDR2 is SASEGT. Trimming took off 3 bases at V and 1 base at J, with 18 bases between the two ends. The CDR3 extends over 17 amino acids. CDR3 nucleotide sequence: TGTGCCAGCAGTGACCAAGTTACCTGGGGACCCCAAGAGACCCAGTACTTC. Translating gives CASSDQVTWGPQETQYF.

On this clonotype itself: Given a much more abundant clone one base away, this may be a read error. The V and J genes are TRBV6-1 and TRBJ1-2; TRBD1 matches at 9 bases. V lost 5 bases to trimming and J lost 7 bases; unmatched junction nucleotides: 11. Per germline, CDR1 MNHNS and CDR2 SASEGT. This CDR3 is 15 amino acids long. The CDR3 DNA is TGTGCCAGCAGTACGCCGGGACAGGGATACTGTGGCTACACCTTC. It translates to CASSTPGQGYCGYTF.

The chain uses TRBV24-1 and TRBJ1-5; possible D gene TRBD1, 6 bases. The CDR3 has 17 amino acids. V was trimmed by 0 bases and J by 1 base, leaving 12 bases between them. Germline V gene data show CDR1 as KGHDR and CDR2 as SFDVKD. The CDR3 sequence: CATSDLGQGSSNQPQHF. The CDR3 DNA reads TGTGCCACCAGTGATTTGGGGCAGGGGTCGAGCAATCAGCCCCAGCATTTT.

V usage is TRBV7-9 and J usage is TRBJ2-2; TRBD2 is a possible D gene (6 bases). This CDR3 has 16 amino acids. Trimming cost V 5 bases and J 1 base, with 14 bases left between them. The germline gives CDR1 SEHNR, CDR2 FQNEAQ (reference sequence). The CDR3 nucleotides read TGTGCCAGCAGCGTGGGGGGAACTTGGAACACCGGGGAGCTGTTTTTT. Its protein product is CASSVGGTWNTGELFF. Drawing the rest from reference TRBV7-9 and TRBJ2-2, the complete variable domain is DTGVSQNPRHKITKRGQNVTFRCDPISEHNRLYWYRQTLGQGPEFLTYFQNEAQLEKSRLLSDRFSAERPKGSFSTLEIQRTEQGDSAMYLCASSVGGTWNTGELFFGEGSRLTVL.

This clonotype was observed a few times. CDR3 residues: CASSRDRGRYGYTF. CDR3 bases: TGTGCCAGCAGCCGGGACAGGGGGAGATATGGCTACACCTTC. J is TRBJ1-2 and V is TRBV5-8; the match to TRBD1 covers 11 bases. CDR3 length equals 14 residues. Germline CDR1 and CDR2: SGHTS and YDEGEE. V lost 4 bases and J lost 5; bases outside the gene matches: 4.

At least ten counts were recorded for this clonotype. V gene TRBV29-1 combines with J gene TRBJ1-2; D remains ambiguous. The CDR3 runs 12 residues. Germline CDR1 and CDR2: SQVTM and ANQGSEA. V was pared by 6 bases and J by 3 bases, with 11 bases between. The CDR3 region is CSVEQKDYGYTF. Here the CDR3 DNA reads TGCAGCGTAGAACAGAAGGACTATGGCTACACCTTC.

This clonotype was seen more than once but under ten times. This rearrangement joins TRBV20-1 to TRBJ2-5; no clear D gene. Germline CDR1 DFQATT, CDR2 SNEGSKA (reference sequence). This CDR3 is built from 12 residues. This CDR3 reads CSPSGSEETQYF. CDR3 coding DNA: TGCAGCCCTAGTGGGTCGGAAGAGACCCAGTACTTC.

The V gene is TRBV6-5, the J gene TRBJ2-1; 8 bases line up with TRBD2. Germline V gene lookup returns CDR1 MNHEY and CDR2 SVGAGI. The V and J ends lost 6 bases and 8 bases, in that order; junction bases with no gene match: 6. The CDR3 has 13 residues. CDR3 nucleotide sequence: TGTGCCAGCAGCGTTACTAGCGGCGATGAGCAGTTCTTC. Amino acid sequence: CASSVTSGDEQFF.

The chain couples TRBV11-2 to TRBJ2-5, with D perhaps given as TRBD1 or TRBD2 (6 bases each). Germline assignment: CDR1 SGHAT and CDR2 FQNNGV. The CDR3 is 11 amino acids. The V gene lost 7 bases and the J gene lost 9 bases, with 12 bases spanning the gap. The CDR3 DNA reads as TGTGCCAGCAACGAGAGGGGGGCCCAGTACTTC. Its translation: CASNERGAQYF.

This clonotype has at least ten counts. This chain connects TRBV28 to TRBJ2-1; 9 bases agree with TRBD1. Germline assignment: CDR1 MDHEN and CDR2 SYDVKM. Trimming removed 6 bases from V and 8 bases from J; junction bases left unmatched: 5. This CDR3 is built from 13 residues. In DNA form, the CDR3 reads TGTGCCAGCAGCATAAACAGGGGGCATGAGCAGTTCTTC. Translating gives CASSINRGHEQFF.

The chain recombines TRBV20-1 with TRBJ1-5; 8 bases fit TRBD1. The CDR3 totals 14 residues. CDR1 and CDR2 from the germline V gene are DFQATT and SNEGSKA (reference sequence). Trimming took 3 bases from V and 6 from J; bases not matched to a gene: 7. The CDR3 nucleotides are TGCAGTGCTAGTCCCTGGACAGGGATTCAGCCCCAGCATTTT. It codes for CSASPWTGIQPQHF.

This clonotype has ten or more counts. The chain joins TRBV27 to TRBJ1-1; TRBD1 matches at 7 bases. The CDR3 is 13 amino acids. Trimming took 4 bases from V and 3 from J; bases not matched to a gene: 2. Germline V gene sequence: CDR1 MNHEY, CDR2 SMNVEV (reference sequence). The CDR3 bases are TGTGCCAGCAGTTACAGGGGAGACACTGAAGCTTTCTTT. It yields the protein CASSYRGDTEAFF.

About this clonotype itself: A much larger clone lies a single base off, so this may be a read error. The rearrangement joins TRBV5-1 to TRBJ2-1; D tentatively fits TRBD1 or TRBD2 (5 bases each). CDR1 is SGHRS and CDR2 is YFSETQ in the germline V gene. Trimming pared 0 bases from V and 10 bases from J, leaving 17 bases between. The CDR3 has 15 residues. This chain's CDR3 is CASSLDWDPSYEQFF. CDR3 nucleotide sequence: TGCGCCAGCAGCTTGGATTGGGACCCTTCATACGAGCAGTTCTTC.

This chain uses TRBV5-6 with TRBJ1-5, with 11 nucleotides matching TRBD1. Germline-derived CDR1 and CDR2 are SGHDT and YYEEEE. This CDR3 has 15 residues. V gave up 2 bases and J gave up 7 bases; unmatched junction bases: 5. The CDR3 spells CASSFGTGGRQPQHF. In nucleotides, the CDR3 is TGTGCCAGCAGCTTTGGGACAGGGGGAAGGCAGCCCCAGCATTTT. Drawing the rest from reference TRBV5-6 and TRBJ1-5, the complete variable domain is DAGVTQSPTHLIKTRGQQVTLRCSPKSGHDTVSWYQQALGQGPQFIFQYYEEEERQRGNFPDRFSGHQFPNYSSELNVNALLLGDSALYLCASSFGTGGRQPQHFGDGTRLSIL.

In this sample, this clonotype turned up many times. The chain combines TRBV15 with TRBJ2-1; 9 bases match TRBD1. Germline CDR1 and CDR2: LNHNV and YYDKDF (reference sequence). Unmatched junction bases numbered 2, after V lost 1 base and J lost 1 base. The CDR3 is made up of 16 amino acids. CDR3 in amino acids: CATSRGGTGSYNEQFF. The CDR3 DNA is TGTGCCACCAGCAGAGGCGGGACAGGGTCCTACAATGAGCAGTTCTTC.

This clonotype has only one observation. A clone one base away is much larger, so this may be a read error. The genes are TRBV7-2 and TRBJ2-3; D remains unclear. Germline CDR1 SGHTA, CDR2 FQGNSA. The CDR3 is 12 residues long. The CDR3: CAGSLDHNTQYF. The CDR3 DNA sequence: TGTGCCGGCAGCTTAGACCACAATACGCAGTATTTT. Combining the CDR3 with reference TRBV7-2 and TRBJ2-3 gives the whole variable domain GAGVSQSPSNKVTEKGKDVELRCDPISGHTALYWYRQSLGQGLEFLIYFQGNSAPDKSGLPSDRFSAERTGGSVSTLTIQRTQQEDSAVYLCAGSLDHNTQYFGPGTRLTVL.

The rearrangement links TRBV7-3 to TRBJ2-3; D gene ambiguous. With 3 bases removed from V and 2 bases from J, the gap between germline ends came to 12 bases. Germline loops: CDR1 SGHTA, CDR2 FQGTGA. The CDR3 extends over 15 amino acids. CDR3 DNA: TGTGCCAGCAGCTTCTTAGGTGACGCCACAGATACGCAGTATTTT. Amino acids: CASSFLGDATDTQYF.

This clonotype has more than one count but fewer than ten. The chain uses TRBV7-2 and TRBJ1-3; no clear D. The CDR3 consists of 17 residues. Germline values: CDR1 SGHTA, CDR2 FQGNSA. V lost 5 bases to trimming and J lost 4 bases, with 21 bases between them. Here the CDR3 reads CASSPVVGSGGGNTIYF. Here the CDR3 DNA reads TGTGCCAGCAGCCCTGTTGTAGGATCGGGAGGCGGAAACACCATATATTTT. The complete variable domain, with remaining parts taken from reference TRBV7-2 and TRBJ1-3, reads GAGVSQSPSNKVTEKGKDVELRCDPISGHTALYWYRQSLGQGLEFLIYFQGNSAPDKSGLPSDRFSAERTGGSVSTLTIQRTQQEDSAVYLCASSPVVGSGGGNTIYFGEGSWLTVV.